The clone carrying this T cell receptor (beta chain) came up a few times. These data come from a study of blood T cell repertoires in COVID-19. Study information: The samples span acute and convalescent COVID-19 from the United States, Italy and Spain. Sources were T cells, B-cell-depleted T cells, or PBMCs; the material itself was cDNA or gDNA.

Individuals aged 18 to 89 years were recruited from 24 US areas. Cohort assignment relied on participant-reported clinical history. TCRdb keeps only in-frame clones here, not all; method: immunoSEQ multiplex PCR. The table lists 200,000 to 300,000 clones, approximately 90% of them singletons. This sequence was found in a woman aged 40 to 50 with acute COVID-19. Sequencing was done on a sample of PBMCs or T cells enriched from blood (not recorded which).

The CDR3 loop reads CSVATSGEETQYF. CDR3 sequence (DNA): TGCAGCGTTGCTACTAGCGGAGAAGAGACCCAGTACTTC. V usage is TRBV29-1 and J usage is TRBJ2-5; TRBD2 aligns across 8 bases. Germline CDR1 is SQVTM and CDR2 is ANQGSEA. This CDR3 has 13 amino acids. J was trimmed by 3 bases and V by 4 bases; bases with no gene match: 4.